This passage covers 20 T cell receptor beta chains from one sample sequenced in a study of shared clonotypes between healthy human individuals. Repertoires were generated with immunoSEQ multiplex PCR, while TCRdb's copy carries only in-frame clones and drops some. The sample lists 2,500,000 or so clones, approximately 93% seen once, with roughly 0.36% in the top ten. Sequences were obtained from naive CD4+ T cells from PBMCs. As for subset: CD45RA+ positively selected. The receptors here all came from a man aged 18 to 29 in good health. Some clones in this sample may be carry-over from other donors' samples.

The chain carries TRBV28 and TRBJ1-5; tentatively, D is TRBD1 (5 bases). CDR1 and CDR2 (germline): MDHEN, SYDVKM. The CDR3 totals 15 residues. Trimming pared 4 bases from V and 5 bases from J, leaving 15 bases between. CDR3 protein: CASSSGLQGHQPQHF. CDR3 nucleotide sequence: TGTGCCAGCAGTTCGGGTCTGCAGGGCCATCAGCCCCAGCATTTT.

V gene TRBV7-9 combines with J gene TRBJ2-7; 8 nucleotides agree with TRBD2. This CDR3 is built from 13 residues. The V gene end was trimmed by 10 bases and the J gene end by 5 bases; junction bases not matched to a gene: 10. Per germline, CDR1 SEHNR and CDR2 FQNEAQ (reference sequence). As DNA, the CDR3 is TGTGCCACAGAGCGGGAGACGATCGACGAGCAGTACTTC. It encodes CATERETIDEQYF.

J is TRBJ2-7 and V is TRBV5-1, with D hard to call. Deletions cut 1 base from V and 2 bases from J, with 13 bases between. Germline CDR1 and CDR2: SGHRS and YFSETQ. CDR3 length: 15 amino acids. The CDR3 coding sequence is TGCGCCAGCAGCTTGACTTCGGGCGGCCCCTACGAGCAGTACTTC. This sequence encodes CASSLTSGGPYEQYF.

This chain uses TRBV5-4 with TRBJ2-2; possibly TRBD1 or TRBD2 for D (5 bases each). The germline V gene has CDR1 SGHNT and CDR2 YYREEE (reference sequence). The CDR3 consists of 17 residues. The V and J ends lost 2 bases and 0 bases respectively, with 14 bases between them. For the CDR3, the DNA is TGTGCCAGCAGCTTAGAAGTCGGGGCCGCGAACACCGGGGAGCTGTTTTTT. Its translation: CASSLEVGAANTGELFF.

This chain joins TRBV29-1 and TRBJ2-6; D perhaps matches TRBD1 (6 bases). V shed 0 bases and J shed 1 base, with 10 bases lying between them. The CDR3 length is 16 residues. Germline V gene sequence: CDR1 SQVTM, CDR2 ANQGSEA. CDR3 in amino acids: CSVEDPRGSGANVLTF. Written as DNA, the CDR3 is TGCAGCGTTGAAGATCCGAGGGGGTCTGGGGCCAACGTCCTGACTTTC. The whole variable domain, filled in from reference TRBV29-1 and TRBJ2-6, reads SAVISQKPSRDICQRGTSLTIQCQVDSQVTMMFWYRQQPGQSLTLIATANQGSEATYESGFVIDKFPISRPNLTFSTLTVSNMSPEDSSIYLCSVEDPRGSGANVLTFGAGSRLTVL.

This sequence joins TRBV5-1 and TRBJ1-4, with a tentative D call TRBD1 (6 bases). Looked up from germline, CDR1 is SGHRS and CDR2 is YFSETQ. Trimming took off 4 bases at V and 6 bases at J, with 13 bases between the two ends. This CDR3 has 14 residues. CDR3 DNA: TGCGCCAGCAGCGGACGGGGGGCGGATGAAAAACTGTTTTTT. This encodes CASSGRGADEKLFF. Filled out from reference TRBV5-1 and TRBJ1-4, the complete variable domain reads KAGVTQTPRYLIKTRGQQVTLSCSPISGHRSVSWYQQTPGQGLQFLFEYFSETQRNKGNFPGRFSGRQFSNSRSEMNVSTLELGDSALYLCASSGRGADEKLFFGSGTQLSVL.

The chain links TRBV7-9 to TRBJ1-2, with D maybe TRBD1 (6 bases). Looked up from germline, CDR1 is SEHNR and CDR2 is FQNEAQ (reference sequence). The CDR3 covers 15 residues. V was shortened by 1 base and J by 5 bases, with 14 bases between the two germline ends. DNA for the CDR3: TGTGCCAGCAGCTTAGAAAGGGGGGCGAGGTATGGCTACACCTTC. It specifies CASSLERGARYGYTF.

This chain connects TRBV9 to TRBJ2-5; 7 bases agree with TRBD1. The CDR3 consists of 16 residues. V dropped 3 bases and J dropped 5; count of bases not matched to a gene: 13. From germline, CDR1 is SGDLS and CDR2 YYNGEE. This CDR3 is CASSERTGVGDETQYF. CDR3 coding DNA: TGTGCCAGCAGCGAAAGAACAGGGGTTGGAGACGAGACCCAGTACTTC.

CDR3 sequence: CASSPRQGHTDTQYF. The DNA of the CDR3 is TGTGCCAGCAGCCCGCGACAGGGACACACAGATACGCAGTATTTT. The chain uses TRBV7-8 and TRBJ2-3; 7 bases line up with TRBD1. CDR3 length equals 15 residues. V was pared by 5 bases and J by 2 bases, with 7 bases of the junction left unmatched. CDR1 SGHVS and CDR2 FQNEAQ come from the germline V gene.

The V gene is TRBV7-2, the J gene TRBJ2-7; no reliable D call. V was shortened by 0 bases and J by 5 bases, with 11 bases between the two germline ends. Per germline, CDR1 SGHTA and CDR2 FQGNSA. The CDR3 has 14 residues. The CDR3 region is CASSLARSKDEQYF. The CDR3, as DNA: TGTGCCAGCAGCTTAGCGAGGTCTAAAGACGAGCAGTACTTC.

The chain couples TRBV7-9 to TRBJ1-1, with 7 bases fitting TRBD1. V shed 7 bases, J shed 4 bases, and the junction held 9 bases outside the gene matches. The CDR3 runs to 14 residues. CDR1 SEHNR and CDR2 FQNEAQ come from the germline V gene (reference sequence). In DNA, the CDR3 is TGTGCCAGCACCGCGGGACAGCCCTTCACTGAAGCTTTCTTT. Protein sequence: CASTAGQPFTEAFF.

This clone was counted once. The genes are TRBV4-1 and TRBJ2-4; the D gene is possibly TRBD1 (6 bases). The V gene's germline CDR1 is MGHRA and CDR2 YSYEKL. CDR3 length: 16 residues. V was pared by 3 bases and J by 8 bases, with 20 bases between. The CDR3 bases are TGCGCCAGCAGCCAGCCCGGACGGACAGTGGAACACATTCAGTACTTC. Encoded protein: CASSQPGRTVEHIQYF.

This clone was counted a single time. The sample holds other DNA sequences that translate to the same CDR3. V and J are TRBV5-1 and TRBJ2-1; D not certain. Germline V gene sequence: CDR1 SGHRS, CDR2 YFSETQ. V shed 0 bases and J shed 0 bases, with 7 bases lying between them. The CDR3 consists of 15 residues. This CDR3 is CASSLVGDSYNEQFF. In DNA form, the CDR3 reads TGCGCCAGCAGCTTGGTAGGTGACTCCTACAATGAGCAGTTCTTC.

This rearrangement joins TRBV5-5 to TRBJ2-7, with TRBD2 as a possible D gene (6 bases). This CDR3 has 14 residues. Germline V gives CDR1 SGHKS, CDR2 YYEKEE (reference sequence). Trimming shortened V by 4 bases and J by 1 base, and 12 bases separated the two germline ends. CDR3 coding DNA: TGTGCCAGCAGCGAAGGTGGGGGGTCCTACGAGCAGTACTTC. Protein: CASSEGGGSYEQYF. The whole variable domain, remainder taken from reference TRBV5-5 and TRBJ2-7, is DAGVTQSPTHLIKTRGQQVTLRCSPISGHKSVSWYQQVLGQGPQFIFQYYEKEERGRGNFPDRFSARQFPNYSSELNVNALLLGDSALYLCASSEGGGSYEQYFGPGTRLTVT.

The genes are TRBV6-1 and TRBJ2-7; no firm D call. The length of the CDR3 is 10 residues. Germline values: CDR1 MNHNS, CDR2 SASEGT. V shed 6 bases and J shed 7 bases, with 7 bases lying between them. The CDR3 DNA reads as TGTGCCAGCAGCCACTTAGAGCAGTACTTC. This sequence encodes CASSHLEQYF.

The V call is TRBV18, the J call TRBJ2-5; 8 positions match TRBD1. The better agreement between TRBJ2-7 and the DNA end casts doubt on the J call. Per the germline V gene, CDR1 is KGHSH and CDR2 is LQKENI. The CDR3 sequence is 15 residues long. The CDR3 nucleotides are TGTGCCAGCTCACGAGACAGGGGTCGTGACTACGAGCAGTACTTC. Protein product: CASSRDRGRDYEQYF.

This clone was seen a few times. Other nucleotide sequences in the sample specify the same CDR3. The rearrangement links TRBV9 to TRBJ2-2; D not certain. This CDR3 is 13 amino acids long. V was shortened by 0 bases and J by 5 bases, with 5 bases between the two germline ends. Germline V gene data show CDR1 as SGDLS and CDR2 as YYNGEE. CDR3 loop: CASSVVGTGELFF. The CDR3 bases are TGTGCCAGCAGCGTAGTGGGGACCGGGGAGCTGTTTTTT.

The chain carries TRBV28 and TRBJ2-6; D possibly corresponds to TRBD2 (5 bases). Germline assignment: CDR1 MDHEN and CDR2 SYDVKM. This CDR3 comprises 15 residues. V lost 6 bases to trimming and J lost 0 bases, with 9 bases between them. DNA of the CDR3: TGTGCCAGCAGCCTAGCTAGCTCTGGGGCCAACGTCCTGACTTTC. Amino acid sequence: CASSLASSGANVLTF.

V and J are TRBV28 and TRBJ1-1; D gene uncertain. Germline lookup yields CDR1 MDHEN and CDR2 SYDVKM. The CDR3 loop spans 11 amino acids. CDR3: CTVGLNTEAFF. The DNA of the CDR3 is TGTACTGTCGGGCTGAACACTGAAGCTTTCTTT.

CDR3 DNA: TGTGCCAGCAGCCCTGAGGACAGGGAACACGAGCAGTACTTC. Its protein product is CASSPEDREHEQYF. The V call is TRBV13, the J call TRBJ2-7; TRBD1 aligns across 8 bases. The germline CDR1 and CDR2 sequences are PRHDT and FYEKMQ (reference sequence). The J segment lost 5 bases and the V segment lost 5 bases, leaving 8 bases of the junction unmatched. The CDR3 has 14 residues.